This TCR beta chain appears in the sequencing data of a study of T cell responses to AZD1222 COVID-19 vaccine (dated by TCRdb to about 2021). Background for the entire study: Because spike-specific TCR depth and breadth did not differ between the two schedules, AZD1222 recipients who got a second dose at roughly 4 weeks were pooled with those who got a second dose at roughly 12 weeks. TCR sequencing was performed for fewer than 250 trial participants, of whom approximately 200 were given two doses of AZD1222 and around 25 were given two doses of MenACWY control vaccine. Enrollment into the trials was organized by age into subgroups of 18-55, 56-69 and 70-plus years, and those subgroups contained about 160, 30 and 59 TCR-sequenced participants, respectively.

Here V drops 3 bases and J drops 3 bases, and the junction holds 2 bases not matched to any gene. The CDR3 covers 14 residues, taking in both the cysteine and the phenylalanine. Only CDR3 DNA is held: 42 bases, read in frame from base 1. Taken from the germline V gene, the CDR1 and CDR2 loops are SGHVS and FQNEAQ. Taken with the paper, the label for time point translates to: baseline before first vaccination. The vaccinee samples were drawn from two UK trials, COV001 and COV002, one of which was a single-blind randomized controlled phase 2/3 trial testing AZD1222 (ChAdOx1 nCoV-19) in healthy adults. Trial participant PBMC samples were collected at day 0 and day 28 after the second dose for TCRbeta chain sequencing. The paper's findings and limits, for the study overall: The vaccine-associated CD4 TCRs covered the entire spike protein, and the dominant responses fell in regions 160-218 and 743-854. Spike-specific TCR breadth and depth rose significantly after two AZD1222 doses compared with day 0 and with MenACWY recipients. Participants were mostly white British and included more females than males, and it was suggested by the authors that clonal diversity may have been underestimated. Because no day 14 peak-response samples were available, the repertoires could be characterized only after the peak T cell response. Reportedly, close to half of the unique spike-specific TCRs recognized epitopes lying outside the regions that are mutated in the B.1.351 and B.1.1.7 variants. The 56-69-year group was small, and its depth increase did not reach significance, likely because of low power. Conclusions about previously exposed vaccinees are limited, since just five to seven AZD1222 recipients were seropositive for SARS-CoV-2 at baseline.

The CDR3 regions of human TCRbeta chains were analyzed by immunosequencing. The authors' pipeline ran thus. TCRs in the repertoires were compared against a reference library of SARS-CoV-2-specific TCRs that had been generated with the MIRA antigen-specificity platform. Breadth was defined as the fraction of unique TCRs that were SARS-CoV-2-associated. Depth was defined as the fraction of total T cells that were SARS-CoV-2-associated. Using the MIRA data, each spike-specific TCR was assigned both to the spike region to which the TCR was reactive and to a CD4 or CD8 class. Log10-transformed breadth and depth values were compared by one-way ANOVA with Sidak's multiple comparisons tests. Held by TCRdb, this immuneACCESS table contains in-frame sequences only and omits some clones. Under half of the omission traces to an unresolved V gene where checked; the cause of the rest is unknown. V and J calls and clone size are as listed in that table; D and trimming were resolved from the DNA. The sample table contains around 83,000 clones; only one count was recorded for about 90% of them. Around 5% of the sample lies in the top ten.

Remarks on this clone: It has no known antigen specificity. Nothing much larger sits one base from this clone, and base qualities are not available.

The receptor chain draws on TRBV7-8 and TRBJ2-7, and TRBD1 aligns with 10 junction nucleotides. The specimen comprised peripheral blood, sampled on day 0 of AZD1222 vaccination. The TCR comes from an adult in good health. CDR3 loop: CASSLGQGFYEQYF. The DNA sequence is TGTGCCAGCAGCTTGGGACAGGGGTTCTACGAGCAGTACTTC.